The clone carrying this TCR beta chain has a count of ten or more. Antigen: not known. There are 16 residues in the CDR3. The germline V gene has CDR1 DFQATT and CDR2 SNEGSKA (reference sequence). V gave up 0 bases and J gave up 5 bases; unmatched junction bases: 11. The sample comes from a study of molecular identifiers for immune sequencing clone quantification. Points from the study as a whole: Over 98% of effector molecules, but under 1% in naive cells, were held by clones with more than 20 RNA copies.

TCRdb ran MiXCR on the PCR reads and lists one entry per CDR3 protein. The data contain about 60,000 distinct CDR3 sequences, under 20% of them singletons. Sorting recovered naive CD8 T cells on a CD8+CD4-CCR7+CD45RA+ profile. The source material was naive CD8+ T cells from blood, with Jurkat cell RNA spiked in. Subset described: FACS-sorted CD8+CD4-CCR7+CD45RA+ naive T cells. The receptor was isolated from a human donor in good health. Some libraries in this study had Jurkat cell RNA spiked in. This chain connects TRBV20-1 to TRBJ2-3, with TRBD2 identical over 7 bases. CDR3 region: CSARDMGEGRIDTQYF. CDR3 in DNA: TGCAGTGCTAGAGATATGGGGGAGGGGAGGATAGATACGCAGTATTTT.